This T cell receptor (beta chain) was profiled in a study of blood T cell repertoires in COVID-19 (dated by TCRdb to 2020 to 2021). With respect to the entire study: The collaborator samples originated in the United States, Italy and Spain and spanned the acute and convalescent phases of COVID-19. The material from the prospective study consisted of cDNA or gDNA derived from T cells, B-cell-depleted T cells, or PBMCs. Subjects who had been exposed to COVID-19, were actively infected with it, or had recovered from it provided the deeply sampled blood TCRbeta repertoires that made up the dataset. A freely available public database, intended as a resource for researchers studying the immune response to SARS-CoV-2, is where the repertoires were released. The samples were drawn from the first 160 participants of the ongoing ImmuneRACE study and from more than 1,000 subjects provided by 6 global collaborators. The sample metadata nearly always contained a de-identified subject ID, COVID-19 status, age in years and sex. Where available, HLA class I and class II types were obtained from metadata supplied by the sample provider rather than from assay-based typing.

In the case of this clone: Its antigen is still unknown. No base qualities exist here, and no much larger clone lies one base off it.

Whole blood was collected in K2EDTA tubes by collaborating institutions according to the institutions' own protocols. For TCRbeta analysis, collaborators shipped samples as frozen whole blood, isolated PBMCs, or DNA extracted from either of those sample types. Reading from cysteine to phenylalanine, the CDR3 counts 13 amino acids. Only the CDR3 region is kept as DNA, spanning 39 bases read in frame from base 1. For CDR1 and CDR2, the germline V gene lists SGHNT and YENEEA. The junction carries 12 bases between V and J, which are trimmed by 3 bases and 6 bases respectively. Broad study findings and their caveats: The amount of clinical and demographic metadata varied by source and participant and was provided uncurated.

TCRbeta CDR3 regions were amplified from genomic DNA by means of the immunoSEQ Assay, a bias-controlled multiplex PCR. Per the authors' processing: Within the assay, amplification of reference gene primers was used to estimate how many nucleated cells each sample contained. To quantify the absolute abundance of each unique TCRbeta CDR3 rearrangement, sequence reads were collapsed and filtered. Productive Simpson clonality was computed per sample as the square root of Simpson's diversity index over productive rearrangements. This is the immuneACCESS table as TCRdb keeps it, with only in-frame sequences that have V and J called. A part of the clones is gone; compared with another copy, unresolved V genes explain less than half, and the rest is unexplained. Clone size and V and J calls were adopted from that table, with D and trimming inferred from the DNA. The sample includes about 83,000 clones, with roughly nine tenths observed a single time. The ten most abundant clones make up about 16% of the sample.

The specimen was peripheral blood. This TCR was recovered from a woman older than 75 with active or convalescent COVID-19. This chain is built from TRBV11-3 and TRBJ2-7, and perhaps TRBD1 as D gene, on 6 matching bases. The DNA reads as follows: TGTGCCAGCAGCTTGGCAGGGGCTCGCGAGCAGTACTTC. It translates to CASSLAGAREQYF.